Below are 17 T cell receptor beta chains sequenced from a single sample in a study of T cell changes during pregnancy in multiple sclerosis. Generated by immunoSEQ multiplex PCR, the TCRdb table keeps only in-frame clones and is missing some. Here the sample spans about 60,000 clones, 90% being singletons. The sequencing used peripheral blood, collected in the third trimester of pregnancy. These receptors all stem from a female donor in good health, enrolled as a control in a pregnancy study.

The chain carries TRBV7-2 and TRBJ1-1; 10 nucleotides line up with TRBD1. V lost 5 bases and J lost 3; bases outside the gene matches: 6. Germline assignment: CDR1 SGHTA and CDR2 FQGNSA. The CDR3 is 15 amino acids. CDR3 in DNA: TGTGCCAGCAGCGTACCCGGGACAGGGGACACTGAAGCTTTCTTT. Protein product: CASSVPGTGDTEAFF. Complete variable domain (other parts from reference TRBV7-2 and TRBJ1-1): GAGVSQSPSNKVTEKGKDVELRCDPISGHTALYWYRQSLGQGLEFLIYFQGNSAPDKSGLPSDRFSAERTGGSVSTLTIQRTQQEDSAVYLCASSVPGTGDTEAFFGQGTRLTVV.

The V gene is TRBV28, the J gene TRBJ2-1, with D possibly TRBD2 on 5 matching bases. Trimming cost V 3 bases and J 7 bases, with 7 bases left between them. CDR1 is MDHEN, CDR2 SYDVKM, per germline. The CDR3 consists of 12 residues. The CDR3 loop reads CASSLTGNEQFF. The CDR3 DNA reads TGTGCCAGCAGTTTGACGGGGAATGAGCAGTTCTTC. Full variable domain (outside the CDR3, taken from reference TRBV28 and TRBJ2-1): DVKVTQSSRYLVKRTGEKVFLECVQDMDHENMFWYRQDPGLGLRLIYFSYDVKMKEKGDIPEGYSVSREKKERFSLILESASTNQTSMYLCASSLTGNEQFFGPGTRLTVL.

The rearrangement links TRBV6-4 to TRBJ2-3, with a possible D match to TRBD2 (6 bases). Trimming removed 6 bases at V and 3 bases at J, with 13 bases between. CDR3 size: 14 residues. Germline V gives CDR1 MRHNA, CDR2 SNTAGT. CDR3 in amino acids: CASRQSGPTDTQYF. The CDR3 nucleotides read TGTGCCAGCAGACAGAGCGGGCCGACAGATACGCAGTATTTT.

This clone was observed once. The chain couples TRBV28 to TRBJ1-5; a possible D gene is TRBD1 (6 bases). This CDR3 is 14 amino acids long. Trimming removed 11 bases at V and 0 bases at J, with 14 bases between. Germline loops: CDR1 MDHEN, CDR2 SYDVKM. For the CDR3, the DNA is TGTGCCGGCGGGGGCGGGATTAGCAATCAGCCCCAGCATTTT. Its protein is CAGGGGISNQPQHF.

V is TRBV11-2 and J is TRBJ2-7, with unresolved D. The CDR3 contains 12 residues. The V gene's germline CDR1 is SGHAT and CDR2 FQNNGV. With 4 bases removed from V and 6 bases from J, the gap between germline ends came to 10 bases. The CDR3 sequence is CASSSHVGEQYF. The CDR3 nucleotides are TGTGCCAGCAGCTCTCACGTCGGCGAGCAGTACTTC.

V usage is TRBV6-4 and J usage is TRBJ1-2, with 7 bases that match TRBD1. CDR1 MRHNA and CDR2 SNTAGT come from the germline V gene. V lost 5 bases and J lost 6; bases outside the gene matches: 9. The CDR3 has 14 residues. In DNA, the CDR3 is TGTGCCAGCAGTCGAGAACAGGGGAAAGATGGCTACACCTTC. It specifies CASSREQGKDGYTF.

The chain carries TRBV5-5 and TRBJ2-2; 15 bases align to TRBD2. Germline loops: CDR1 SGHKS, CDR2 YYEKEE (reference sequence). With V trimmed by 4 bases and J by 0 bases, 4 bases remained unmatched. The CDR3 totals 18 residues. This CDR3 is CASSMGLAGGSNTGELFF. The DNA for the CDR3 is TGTGCCAGCAGCATGGGACTAGCGGGAGGATCGAACACCGGGGAGCTGTTTTTT.

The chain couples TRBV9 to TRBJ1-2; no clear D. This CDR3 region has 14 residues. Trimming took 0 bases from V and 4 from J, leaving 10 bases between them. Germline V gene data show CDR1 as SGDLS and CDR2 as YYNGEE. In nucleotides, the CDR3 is TGTGCCAGCAGCGTAGGGGAGGGAAGCTATGGCTACACCTTC. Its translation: CASSVGEGSYGYTF.

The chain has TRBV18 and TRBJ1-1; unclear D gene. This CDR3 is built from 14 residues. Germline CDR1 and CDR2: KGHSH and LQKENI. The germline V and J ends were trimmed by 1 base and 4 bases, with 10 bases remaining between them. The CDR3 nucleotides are TGTGCCAGCTCACCACTCGAGGGATTCACTGAAGCTTTCTTT. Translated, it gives CASSPLEGFTEAFF. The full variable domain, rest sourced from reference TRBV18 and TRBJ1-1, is NAGVMQNPRHLVRRRGQEARLRCSPMKGHSHVYWYRQLPEEGLKFMVYLQKENIIDESGMPKERFSAEFPKEGPSILRIQQVVRGDSAAYFCASSPLEGFTEAFFGQGTRLTVV.

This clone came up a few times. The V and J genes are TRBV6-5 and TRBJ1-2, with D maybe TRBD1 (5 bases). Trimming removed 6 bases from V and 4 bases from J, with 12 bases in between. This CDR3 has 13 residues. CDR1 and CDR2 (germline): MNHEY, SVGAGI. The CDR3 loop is CASSHDSFYGYTF. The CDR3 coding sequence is TGTGCCAGCAGCCACGACAGCTTCTATGGCTACACCTTC.

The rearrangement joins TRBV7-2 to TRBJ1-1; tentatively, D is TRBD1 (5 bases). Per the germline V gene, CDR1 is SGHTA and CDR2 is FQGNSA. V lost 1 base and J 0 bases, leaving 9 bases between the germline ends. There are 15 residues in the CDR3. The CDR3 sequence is CASSLGAGMNTEAFF. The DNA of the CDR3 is TGTGCCAGCAGCTTAGGGGCAGGGATGAACACTGAAGCTTTCTTT.

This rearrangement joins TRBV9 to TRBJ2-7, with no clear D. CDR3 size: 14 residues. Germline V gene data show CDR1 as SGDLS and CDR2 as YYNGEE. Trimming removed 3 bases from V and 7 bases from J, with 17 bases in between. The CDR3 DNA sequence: TGTGCCAGCAGCGCGACTCCCATGATGAGGGAGCAGTACTTC. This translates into CASSATPMMREQYF.

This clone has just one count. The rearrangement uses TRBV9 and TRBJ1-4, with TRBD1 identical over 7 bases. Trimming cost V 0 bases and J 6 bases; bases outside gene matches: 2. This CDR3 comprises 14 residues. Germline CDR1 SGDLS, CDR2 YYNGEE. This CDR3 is CASSVEGGDEKLFF. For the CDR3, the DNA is TGTGCCAGCAGCGTAGAAGGGGGCGATGAAAAACTGTTTTTT.

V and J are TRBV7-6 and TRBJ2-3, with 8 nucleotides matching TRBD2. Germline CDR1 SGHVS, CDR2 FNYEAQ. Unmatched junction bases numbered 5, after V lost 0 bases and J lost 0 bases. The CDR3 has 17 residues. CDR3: CASSLAGGGSSTDTQYF. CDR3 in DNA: TGTGCCAGCAGCTTAGCGGGCGGGGGGTCTAGCACAGATACGCAGTATTTT.

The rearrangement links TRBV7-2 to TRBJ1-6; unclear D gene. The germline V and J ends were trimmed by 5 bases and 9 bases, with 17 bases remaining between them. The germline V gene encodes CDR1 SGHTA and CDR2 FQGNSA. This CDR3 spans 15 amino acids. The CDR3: CASSPEGRRASPLHF. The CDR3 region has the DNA TGTGCCAGCAGCCCCGAGGGTAGGCGAGCTTCACCCCTCCACTTT.

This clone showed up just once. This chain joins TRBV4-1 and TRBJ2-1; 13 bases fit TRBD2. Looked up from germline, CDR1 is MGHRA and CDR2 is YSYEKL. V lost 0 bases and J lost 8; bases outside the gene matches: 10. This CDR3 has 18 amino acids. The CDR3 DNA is TGCGCCAGCAGCCAAGAGGGTGGACTAGCGGGAGTGGCGGATGAGCAGTTCTTC. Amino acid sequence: CASSQEGGLAGVADEQFF.

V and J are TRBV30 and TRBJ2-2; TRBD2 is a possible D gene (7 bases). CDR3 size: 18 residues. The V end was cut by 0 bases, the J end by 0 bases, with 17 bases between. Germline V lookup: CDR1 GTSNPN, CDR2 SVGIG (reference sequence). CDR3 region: CAWSVRGGAATNTGELFF. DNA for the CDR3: TGTGCCTGGAGTGTACGAGGGGGGGCGGCCACGAACACCGGGGAGCTGTTTTTT.